This TCR beta chain is drawn from a study of CXCR3-negative and CXCR3-positive naive CD8 T cells. Every CD8+ T cell subset underwent triplicate sorting at roughly 300,000 cells apiece. The authors made the TRB cDNA libraries by 5' RACE using UMI labels. Using the 5' RACE reads, TCRdb records one entry per CDR3 protein without DNA. The sample table includes 150,000 or so distinct CDR3 sequences. The CDR3 sequence is 15 residues long. Germline loops: CDR1 LNHNV, CDR2 YYDKDF (reference sequence). The sequencing sample was made of naive CXCR3- CD8+ T cells from blood. Subset noted: CD45RO-CCR7+CD27+CD95- naive CD8+ T cells lacking CXCR3 (TNR3-). This TCR came from a human donor in good health. Some clones in this sample may be carry-over from other donors' samples. The rearrangement links TRBV15 to TRBJ2-5; TCRdb returns TRBD1, unconfirmable since there is no DNA. This chain's CDR3 is CATSSASTGRETQYF.